Detailed here is one T cell receptor (beta chain). Its specificity is not known. This record belongs to a study of cytomegalovirus exposure and HLA in healthy donors. A multiplex PCR was run with 60 Vbeta primers and 13 Jbeta primers. Profiled with immunoSEQ multiplex PCR; TCRdb holds only in-frame clones, not every one. Here the sample spans about 78,000 clones, around 81% being singletons. CDR1 is GTSNPN and CDR2 is SVGIG in the germline V gene (reference sequence). V was pared by 3 bases and J by 5 bases, with 3 bases of the junction left unmatched. This CDR3 comprises 15 residues. Study-wide findings and caveats: A later analysis reportedly found fewer N-insertions in an Asian-associated ancestry cluster than the roughly 680-donor mean. Most of the CMV-associated TCR beta chains (in a later analysis) appeared to be HLA-restricted. When analyzed later, a missense DCLRE1C variant was found to be linked to TCR beta V- and J-gene trimming. An assumption of roughly uniform sequencing depth across donors underlay the presence/absence analyses.

The sample consisted of PBMCs. This clonotype was sampled from a male donor in good health and CMV-seronegative. The chain employs TRBV30 and TRBJ2-3; 15 nucleotides match TRBD2. DNA for the CDR3: TGTGCCTGGAGGGGACTAGCGGGAGGAGTAGATACGCAGTATTTT. Encoded protein: CAWRGLAGGVDTQYF. Together with reference TRBV30 and TRBJ2-3, the CDR3 gives the full variable domain: SQTIHQWPATLVQPVGSPLSLECTVEGTSNPNLYWYRQAAGRGLQLLFYSVGIGQISSEVPQNLSASRPQDRQFILSSKKLLLSDSGFYLCAWRGLAGGVDTQYFGPGTRLTVL.